The TCR beta chain under discussion was sequenced for a study of T cell responses to AZD1222 COVID-19 vaccine (dated by TCRdb to 2020 to 2022). Broadly, across the study: A total of under 250 trial participants underwent TCR sequencing, of whom approximately 200 had received two doses of AZD1222 and around 25 had received two doses of the MenACWY control vaccine. Enrollment into the trials was organized by age into subgroups of 18-55, 56-69 and 70-plus years, and those subgroups contained approximately 160, 26 and 62 TCR-sequenced participants, respectively.

The CDR3 regions of human TCRbeta chains were analyzed by immunosequencing. Per the source publication's procedure: Repertoire TCRs were checked for matches against a reference library of SARS-CoV-2-specific TCRs that had been generated using the MIRA antigen-specificity platform. Breadth was defined as the fraction of unique TCRs that were SARS-CoV-2-associated. Depth was defined as the fraction of total T cells that were SARS-CoV-2-associated. Using the MIRA data, each spike-specific TCR was mapped to the spike region that the TCR reacts to and placed in a CD4 or CD8 class. Log10-transformed breadth and depth values were compared by one-way ANOVA with Sidak's multiple comparisons tests. Not all clones reach the TCRdb copy of this immuneACCESS table, which keeps in-frame sequences only. Checked studies attribute under half of the gap to unresolved V genes and leave the rest unexplained. D and trimming were read from the DNA, whereas the V and J calls and clone size are those reported in that table. In all, the sample holds about 150,000 clones, and more than 85% of those were seen once. The ten most abundant clones make up 3.5% to 4.5% of the sample.

What the research found in general, with its limitations: The whole spike protein was spanned by vaccine-associated CD4 TCRs, and dominant responses were seen in regions 160-218 and 743-854. Nearly half of unique spike-specific TCRs reportedly recognized epitopes outside regions mutated in the B.1.351 and B.1.1.7 variants. The 56-69-year group was small, and its depth increase did not reach significance, likely because of low power. Spike-specific TCR breadth and depth rose significantly after two AZD1222 doses compared with day 0 and with MenACWY recipients. No day 14 peak-response samples were available, so repertoires were characterized only after the peak T cell response. Participants were mostly white British and included more females than males, and it was suggested by the authors that clonal diversity may have been underestimated. Conclusions about previously exposed vaccinees were limited because only a handful of AZD1222 recipients were SARS-CoV-2 seropositive at baseline.

This sample's time point label indicates: about 28 days (+/-7) after the second vaccine dose. AZD1222 recipients whose second dose came at about 4 weeks and those whose second dose came at about 12 weeks were combined into one group, since spike-specific TCR depth and breadth did not differ between the two schedules. The vaccinee samples were drawn from two UK trials, COV001 and COV002, one of which was a single-blind randomized controlled phase 2/3 trial testing AZD1222 (ChAdOx1 nCoV-19) in healthy adults. Trial participant PBMC samples were collected at day 0 and day 28 after the second dose for TCRbeta chain sequencing. Clipping removes 6 bases from V and 7 bases from J, with 5 as the unmatched junction base count. The CDR3, from cysteine to phenylalanine, totals 13 residues. Only CDR3 DNA remains: 39 bases, in frame from the first base. The germline V gene encodes CDR1 KGHDR and CDR2 SFDVKD.

A remark on this clone: The target of this receptor is not known. Base quality data are lacking; no much larger clone is found one base away.

This chain is built from TRBV24-1 and TRBJ2-3, and TRBD2 matches 8 of the central bases. This sequence originates from an adult who received the AZD1222 COVID-19 vaccine. The sample in question was peripheral blood, obtained 28 days after the second AZD1222 dose. Read as DNA, the sequence is TGTGCCACCAGTCGGGAGGGATTAAATACGCAGTATTTT. The translation is CATSREGLNTQYF.